This T cell receptor beta chain was retrieved from a study of cytomegalovirus exposure and HLA in healthy donors. Study-wide findings and caveats: Associated with cytomegalovirus, according to the listing, were 150 to 200 TCR beta chains. Most TCR sequences proved rare, with some public TCRs found in many donors. The number of N-insertions in an Asian-associated ancestry cluster was reportedly below the 666-donor mean in a later analysis.

Germline V gene data show CDR1 as SGHRS and CDR2 as YFSETQ. This CDR3 has 14 residues. V gave up 5 bases and J gave up 0 bases, with 12 bases separating them. Sampled while nominally healthy, donors likely had unrecorded immune exposures. The PCR made use of 60 Vbeta and 13 Jbeta primers. Libraries were prepared by immunoSEQ multiplex PCR; TCRdb keeps only in-frame clonotypes and omits some of them. This sample yields roughly 140,000 clones, of which around 76% are seen a single time; about 2.5% belongs to the top ten. As to this clone: The target antigen is unknown.

The receptor was derived from a male donor in good health and CMV-seronegative. This chain connects TRBV5-1 to TRBJ2-7; tentatively, D is TRBD1 (6 bases). The sequenced sample consisted of PBMCs. The DNA for the CDR3 is TGCGCCAGCAGTTATAGGGACAACTCCTACGAGCAGTACTTC. Translated, it gives CASSYRDNSYEQYF.